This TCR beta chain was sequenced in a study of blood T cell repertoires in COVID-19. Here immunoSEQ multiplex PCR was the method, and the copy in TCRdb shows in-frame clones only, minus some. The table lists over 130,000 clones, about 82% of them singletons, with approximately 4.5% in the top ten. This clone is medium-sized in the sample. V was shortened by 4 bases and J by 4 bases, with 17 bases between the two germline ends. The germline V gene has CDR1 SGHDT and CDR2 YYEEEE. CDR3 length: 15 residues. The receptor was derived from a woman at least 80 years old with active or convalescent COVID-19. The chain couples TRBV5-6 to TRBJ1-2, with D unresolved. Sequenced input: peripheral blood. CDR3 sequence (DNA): TGTGCCAGCAGCCGCCGGGTCCAAACCTCCTATGGCTACACCTTC. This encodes CASSRRVQTSYGYTF.